This record concerns one T cell receptor (beta chain) sequence. The antigen is unknown. The data are from a study of T-cell reconstitution after alpha-beta-depleted transplantation in children. Library preparation (for TCRbeta) was performed with unique molecular identifiers. TCRdb re-called the PCR reads with MiXCR, one entry per CDR3 protein. The sample holds about 220,000 distinct CDR3 sequences, roughly 18% seen once. Overall study findings and caveats: Most T-cell counts and diversity one year after the transplant came from T cells that were newly produced. Reportedly, roughly two months post-transplant, alpha-beta T cells arose from several hundred expanded graft clones.

Germline CDR1 reads MDHEN; CDR2 reads SYDVKM. The CDR3 extends over 13 amino acids. Losses at the gene ends were 6 bases for V and 7 bases for J; bases not matched to a gene: 8. The specimen comprised PBMCs, mostly from graft donor cells, sampled 360 days after TCRalphabeta/CD19-depleted stem cell transplant. The gene calls are TRBV28 and TRBJ2-5, with 7 bases aligning to TRBD1. This sequence originates from a male patient under 10 years old who had a stem cell transplant for acute lymphoblastic leukemia, so the T cells may come from the graft donor. The CDR3 protein is CASSPTGPGTQYF. CDR3 nucleotide sequence: TGTGCCAGCAGCCCGACAGGGCCCGGGACCCAGTACTTC.